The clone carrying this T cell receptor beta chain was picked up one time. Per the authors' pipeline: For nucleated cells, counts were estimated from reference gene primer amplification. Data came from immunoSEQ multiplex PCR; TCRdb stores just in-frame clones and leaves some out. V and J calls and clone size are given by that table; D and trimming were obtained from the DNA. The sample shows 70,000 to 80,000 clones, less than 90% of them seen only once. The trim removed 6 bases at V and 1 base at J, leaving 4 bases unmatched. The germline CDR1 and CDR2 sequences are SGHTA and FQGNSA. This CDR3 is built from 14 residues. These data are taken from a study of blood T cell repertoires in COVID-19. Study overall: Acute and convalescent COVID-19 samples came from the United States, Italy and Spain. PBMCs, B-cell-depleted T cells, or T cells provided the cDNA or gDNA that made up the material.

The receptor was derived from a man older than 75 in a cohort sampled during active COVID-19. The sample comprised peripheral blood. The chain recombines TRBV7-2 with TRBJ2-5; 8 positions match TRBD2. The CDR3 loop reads CASSLGTSQETQYF. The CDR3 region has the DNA TGTGCCAGCAGTTTGGGGACTAGCCAAGAGACCCAGTACTTC.